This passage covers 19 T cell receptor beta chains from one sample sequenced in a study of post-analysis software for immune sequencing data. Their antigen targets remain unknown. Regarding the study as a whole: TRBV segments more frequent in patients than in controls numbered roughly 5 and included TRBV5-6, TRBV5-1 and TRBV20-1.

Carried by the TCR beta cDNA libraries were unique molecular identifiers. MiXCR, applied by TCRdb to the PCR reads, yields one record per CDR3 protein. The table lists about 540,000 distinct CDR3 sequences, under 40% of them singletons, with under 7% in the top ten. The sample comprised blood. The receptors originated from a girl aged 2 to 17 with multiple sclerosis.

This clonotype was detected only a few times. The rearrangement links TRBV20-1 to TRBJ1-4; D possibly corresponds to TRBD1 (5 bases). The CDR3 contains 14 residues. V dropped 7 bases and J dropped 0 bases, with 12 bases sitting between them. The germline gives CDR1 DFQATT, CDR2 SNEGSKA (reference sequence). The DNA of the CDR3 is TGCAGTGGGTCAGGACATTCAACTAATGAAAAACTGTTTTTT. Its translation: CSGSGHSTNEKLFF.

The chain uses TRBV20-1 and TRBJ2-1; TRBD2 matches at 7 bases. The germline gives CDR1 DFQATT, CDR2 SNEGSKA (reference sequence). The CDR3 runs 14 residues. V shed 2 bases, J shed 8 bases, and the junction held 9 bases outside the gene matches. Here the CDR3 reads CSARSTWAGDEQFF. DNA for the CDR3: TGCAGTGCTAGATCAACCTGGGCGGGGGATGAGCAGTTCTTC.

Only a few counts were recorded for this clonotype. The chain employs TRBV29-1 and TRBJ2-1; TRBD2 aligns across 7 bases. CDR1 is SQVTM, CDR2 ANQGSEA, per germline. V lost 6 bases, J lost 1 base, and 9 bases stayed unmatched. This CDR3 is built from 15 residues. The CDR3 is CSVDVAGLSYNEQFF. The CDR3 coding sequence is TGCAGCGTCGATGTAGCGGGTCTATCCTACAATGAGCAGTTCTTC.

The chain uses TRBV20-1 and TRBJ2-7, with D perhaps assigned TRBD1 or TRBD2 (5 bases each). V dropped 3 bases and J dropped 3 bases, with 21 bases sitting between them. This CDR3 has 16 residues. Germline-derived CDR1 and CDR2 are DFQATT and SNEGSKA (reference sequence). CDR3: CSARDHTSGRYYEQYF. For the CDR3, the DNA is TGCAGTGCTAGGGATCATACTTCAGGGAGATACTACGAGCAGTACTTC.

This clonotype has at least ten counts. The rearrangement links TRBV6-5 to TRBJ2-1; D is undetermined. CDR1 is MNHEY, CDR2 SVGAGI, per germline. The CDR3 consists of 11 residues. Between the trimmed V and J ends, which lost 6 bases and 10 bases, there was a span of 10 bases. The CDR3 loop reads CASSSPSEQFF. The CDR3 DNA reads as TGTGCCAGCAGCTCGCCGTCGGAGCAGTTCTTC.

CDR3 amino acids: CASRSSATQYF. Written as DNA, the CDR3 is TGTGCCAGCAGGTCCTCGGCGACCCAGTACTTC. The rearrangement uses TRBV6-5 and TRBJ2-5; D remains ambiguous. CDR3 size: 11 residues. Per the germline V gene, CDR1 is MNHEY and CDR2 is SVGAGI. V was pared by 6 bases and J by 7 bases, with 9 bases between.

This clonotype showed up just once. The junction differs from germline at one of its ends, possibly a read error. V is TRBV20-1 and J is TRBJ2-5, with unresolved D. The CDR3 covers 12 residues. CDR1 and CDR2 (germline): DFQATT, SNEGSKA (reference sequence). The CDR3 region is CSARRVSHEQDF. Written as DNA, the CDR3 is TGCAGTGCCCGAAGGGTCAGTCACGAGCAGGACTTC.

The CDR3 DNA reads as TGTGCCAGCAGGTCCCTACTAGCGGTCAATGAGCAGTTCTTC. It is translated as CASRSLLAVNEQFF. The chain carries TRBV28 and TRBJ2-1; 8 nucleotides line up with TRBD2. Germline V gene lookup returns CDR1 MDHEN and CDR2 SYDVKM. V lost 6 bases to trimming and J lost 6 bases; unmatched junction nucleotides: 7. The CDR3 runs 14 residues.

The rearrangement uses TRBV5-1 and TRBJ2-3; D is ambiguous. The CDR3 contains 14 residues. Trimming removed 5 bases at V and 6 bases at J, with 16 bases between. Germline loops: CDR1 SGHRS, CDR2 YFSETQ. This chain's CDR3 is CASSPSSTGDTQYF. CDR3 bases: TGCGCCAGCAGTCCGAGTTCCACCGGGGATACGCAGTATTTT.

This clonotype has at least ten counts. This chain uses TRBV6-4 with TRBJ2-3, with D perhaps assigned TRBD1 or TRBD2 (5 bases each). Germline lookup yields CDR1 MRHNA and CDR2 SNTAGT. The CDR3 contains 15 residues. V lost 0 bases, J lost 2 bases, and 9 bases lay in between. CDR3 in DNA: TGTGCCAGCAGTGACTCTGGGGGACCCACAGATACGCAGTATTTT. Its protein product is CASSDSGGPTDTQYF.

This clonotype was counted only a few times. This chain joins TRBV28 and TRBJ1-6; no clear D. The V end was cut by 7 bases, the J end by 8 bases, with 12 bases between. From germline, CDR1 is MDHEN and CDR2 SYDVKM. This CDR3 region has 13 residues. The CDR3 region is CASIGRVDSPLHF. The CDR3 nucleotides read TGTGCCAGCATCGGCAGAGTGGATTCACCCCTCCACTTT. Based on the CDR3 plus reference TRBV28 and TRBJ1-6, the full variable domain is DVKVTQSSRYLVKRTGEKVFLECVQDMDHENMFWYRQDPGLGLRLIYFSYDVKMKEKGDIPEGYSVSREKKERFSLILESASTNQTSMYLCASIGRVDSPLHFGNGTRLTVT.

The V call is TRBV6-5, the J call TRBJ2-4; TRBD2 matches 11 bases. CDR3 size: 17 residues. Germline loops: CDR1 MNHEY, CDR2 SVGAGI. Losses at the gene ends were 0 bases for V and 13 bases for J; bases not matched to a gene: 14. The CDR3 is CASSYSRLAGGLRRQYF. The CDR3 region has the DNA TGTGCCAGCAGTTACTCCCGGCTAGCGGGAGGTCTACGAAGGCAGTACTTC.

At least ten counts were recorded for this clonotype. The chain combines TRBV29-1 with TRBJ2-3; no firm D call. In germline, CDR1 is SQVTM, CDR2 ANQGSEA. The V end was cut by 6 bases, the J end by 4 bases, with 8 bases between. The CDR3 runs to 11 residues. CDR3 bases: TGCAGCGTGTCTCTGGCAGATACGCAGTATTTT. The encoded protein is CSVSLADTQYF.

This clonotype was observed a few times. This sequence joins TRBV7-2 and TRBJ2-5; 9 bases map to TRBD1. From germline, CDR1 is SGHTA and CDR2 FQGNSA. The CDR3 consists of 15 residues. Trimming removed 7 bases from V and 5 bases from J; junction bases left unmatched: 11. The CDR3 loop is CASTAPGQGWETQYF. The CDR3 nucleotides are TGTGCCAGCACGGCACCGGGACAGGGTTGGGAGACCCAGTACTTC.

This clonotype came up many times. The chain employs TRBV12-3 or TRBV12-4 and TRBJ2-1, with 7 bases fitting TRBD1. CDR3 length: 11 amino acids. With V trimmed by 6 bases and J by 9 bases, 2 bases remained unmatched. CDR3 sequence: CASSPGGEQFF. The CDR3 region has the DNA TGTGCCAGCAGCCCAGGGGGTGAGCAGTTCTTC.

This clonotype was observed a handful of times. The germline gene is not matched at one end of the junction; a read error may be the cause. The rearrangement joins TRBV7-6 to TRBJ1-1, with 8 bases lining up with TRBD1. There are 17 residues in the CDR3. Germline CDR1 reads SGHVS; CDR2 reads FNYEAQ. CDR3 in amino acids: CVSSPEGGQGLNTEAFF. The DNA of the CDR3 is TGTGTCAGCAGCCCAGAGGGCGGACAGGGCTTGAACACTGAAGCTTTCTTT.

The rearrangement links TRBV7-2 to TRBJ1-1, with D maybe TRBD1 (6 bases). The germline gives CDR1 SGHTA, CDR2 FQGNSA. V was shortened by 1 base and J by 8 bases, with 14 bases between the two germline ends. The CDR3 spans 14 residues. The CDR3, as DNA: TGTGCCAGCAGCTTAGGGGGGGCGGGCTCAGAAGCTTTCTTT. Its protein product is CASSLGGAGSEAFF.

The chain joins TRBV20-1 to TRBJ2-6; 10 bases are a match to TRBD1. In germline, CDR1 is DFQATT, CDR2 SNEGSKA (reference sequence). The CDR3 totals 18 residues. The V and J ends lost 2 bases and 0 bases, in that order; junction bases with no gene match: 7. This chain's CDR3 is CSARFRDRGFSGANVLTF. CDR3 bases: TGCAGTGCTAGATTTCGGGACAGGGGTTTCTCTGGGGCCAACGTCCTGACTTTC.

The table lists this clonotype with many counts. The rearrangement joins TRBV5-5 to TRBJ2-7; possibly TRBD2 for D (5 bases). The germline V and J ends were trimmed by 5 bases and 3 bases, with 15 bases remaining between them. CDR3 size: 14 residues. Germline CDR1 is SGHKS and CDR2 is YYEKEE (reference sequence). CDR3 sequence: CASSMGLRDYEQYF. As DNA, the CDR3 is TGTGCCAGCAGTATGGGTCTTCGGGACTACGAGCAGTACTTC.